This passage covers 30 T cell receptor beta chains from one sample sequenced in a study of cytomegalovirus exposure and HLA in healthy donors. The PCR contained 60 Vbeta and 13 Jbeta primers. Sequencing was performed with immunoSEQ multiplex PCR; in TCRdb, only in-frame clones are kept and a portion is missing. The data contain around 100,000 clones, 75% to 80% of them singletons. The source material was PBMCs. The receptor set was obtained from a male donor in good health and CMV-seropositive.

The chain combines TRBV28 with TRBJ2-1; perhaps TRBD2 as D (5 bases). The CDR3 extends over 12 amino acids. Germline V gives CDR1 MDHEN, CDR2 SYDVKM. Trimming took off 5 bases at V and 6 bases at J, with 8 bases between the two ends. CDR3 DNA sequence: TGTGCCAGCAGTCAAAGCGGCAATGAGCAGTTCTTC. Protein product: CASSQSGNEQFF. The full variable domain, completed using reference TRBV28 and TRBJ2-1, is DVKVTQSSRYLVKRTGEKVFLECVQDMDHENMFWYRQDPGLGLRLIYFSYDVKMKEKGDIPEGYSVSREKKERFSLILESASTNQTSMYLCASSQSGNEQFFGPGTRLTVL.

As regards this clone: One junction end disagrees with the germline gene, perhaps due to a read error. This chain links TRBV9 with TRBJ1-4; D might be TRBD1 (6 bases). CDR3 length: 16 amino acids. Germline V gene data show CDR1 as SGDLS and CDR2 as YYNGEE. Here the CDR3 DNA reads TGTGCCTGCAGCGTAAACACAGGGTGGACTAATGAAAAACTGTTTTTT. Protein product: CACSVNTGWTNEKLFF.

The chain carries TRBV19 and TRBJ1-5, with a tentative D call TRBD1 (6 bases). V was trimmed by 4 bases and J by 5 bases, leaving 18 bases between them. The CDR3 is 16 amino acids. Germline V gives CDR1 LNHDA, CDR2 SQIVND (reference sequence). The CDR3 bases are TGTGCCAGTAGTAAGGTTGGGGGCCGAACGGATCAGCCCCAGCATTTT. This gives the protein CASSKVGGRTDQPQHF.

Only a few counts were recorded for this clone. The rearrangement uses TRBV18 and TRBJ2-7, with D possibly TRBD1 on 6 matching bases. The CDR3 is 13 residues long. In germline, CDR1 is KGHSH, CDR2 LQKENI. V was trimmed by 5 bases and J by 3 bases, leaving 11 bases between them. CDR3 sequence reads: CASSNTGYYEQYF. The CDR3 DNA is TGTGCCAGCTCAAATACAGGGTACTACGAGCAGTACTTC.

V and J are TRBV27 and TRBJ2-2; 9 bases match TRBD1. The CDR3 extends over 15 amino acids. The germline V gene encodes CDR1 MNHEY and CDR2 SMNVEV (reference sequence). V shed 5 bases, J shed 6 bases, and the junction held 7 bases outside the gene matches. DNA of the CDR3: TGTGCCAGCAGTCCGGGACAGGGTTGGCCCGGGGAGCTGTTTTTT. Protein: CASSPGQGWPGELFF.

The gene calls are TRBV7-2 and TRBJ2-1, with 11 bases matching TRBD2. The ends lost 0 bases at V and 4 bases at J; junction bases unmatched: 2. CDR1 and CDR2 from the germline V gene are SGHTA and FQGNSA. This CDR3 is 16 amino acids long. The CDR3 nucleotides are TGTGCCAGCAGCTTAGCCGGGACTAGCGGATACAATGAGCAGTTCTTC. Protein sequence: CASSLAGTSGYNEQFF.

This chain's CDR3 is CASSEVGLQFF. In DNA, the CDR3 is TGTGCCAGCAGTGAGGTTGGCTTACAGTTCTTC. The chain carries TRBV2 and TRBJ2-1, with unresolved D. Germline V gene data show CDR1 as SNHLY and CDR2 as FYNNEI. The CDR3 is 11 residues long. V dropped 3 bases and J dropped 13 bases, with 10 bases sitting between them. The full variable domain, in which reference TRBV2 and TRBJ2-1 provide the parts outside the CDR3, is EPEVTQTPSHQVTQMGQEVILRCVPISNHLYFYWYRQILGQKVEFLVSFYNNEISEKSEIFDDQFSVERPDGSNFTLKIRSTKLEDSAMYFCASSEVGLQFFGPGTRLTVL.

The CDR3 is CASRYQALQETQYF. DNA for the CDR3: TGTGCCAGCAGGTATCAGGCCCTACAAGAGACCCAGTACTTC. V and J are TRBV2 and TRBJ2-5; D gene ambiguous. V gave up 6 bases and J gave up 2 bases, with 13 bases separating them. The CDR3 sequence is 14 residues long. Germline CDR1 and CDR2: SNHLY and FYNNEI.

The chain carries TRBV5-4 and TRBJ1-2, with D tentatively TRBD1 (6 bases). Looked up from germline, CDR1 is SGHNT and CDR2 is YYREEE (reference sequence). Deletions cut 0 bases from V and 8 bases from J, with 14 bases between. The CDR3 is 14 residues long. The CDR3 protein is CASSLVGQGGGYTF. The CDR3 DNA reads TGTGCCAGCAGCTTGGTGGGACAAGGAGGAGGCTACACCTTC.

CDR3 protein: CASGEYPNEQFF. The CDR3 nucleotides read TGTGCCAGCGGAGAGTACCCGAATGAGCAGTTCTTC. The chain links TRBV28 to TRBJ2-1; no reliable D call. The CDR3 is made up of 12 amino acids. V shed 8 bases and J shed 7 bases, with 12 bases lying between them. Germline CDR1 reads MDHEN; CDR2 reads SYDVKM. The whole variable domain, filled in from reference TRBV28 and TRBJ2-1, reads DVKVTQSSRYLVKRTGEKVFLECVQDMDHENMFWYRQDPGLGLRLIYFSYDVKMKEKGDIPEGYSVSREKKERFSLILESASTNQTSMYLCASGEYPNEQFFGPGTRLTVL.

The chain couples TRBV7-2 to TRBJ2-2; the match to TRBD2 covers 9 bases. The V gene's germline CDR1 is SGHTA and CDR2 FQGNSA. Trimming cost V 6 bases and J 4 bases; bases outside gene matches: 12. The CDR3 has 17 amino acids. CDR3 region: CASSRNAGGPITGELFF. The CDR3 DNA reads TGTGCCAGCAGTCGAAATGCGGGAGGGCCAATCACCGGGGAGCTGTTTTTT.

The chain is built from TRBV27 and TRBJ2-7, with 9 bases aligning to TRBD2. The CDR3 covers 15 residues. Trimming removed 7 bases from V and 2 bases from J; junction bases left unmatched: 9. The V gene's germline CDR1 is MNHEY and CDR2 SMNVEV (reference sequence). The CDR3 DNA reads TGTGCCAGCATCGTAGCAAGCGGGAGGCCCTACGAGCAGTACTTC. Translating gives CASIVASGRPYEQYF.

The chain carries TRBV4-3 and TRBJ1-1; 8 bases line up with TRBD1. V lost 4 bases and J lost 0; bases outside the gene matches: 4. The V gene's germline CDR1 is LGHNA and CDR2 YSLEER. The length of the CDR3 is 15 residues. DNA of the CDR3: TGCGCCAGCAGCCGAGCGGGACAGGTGAACACTGAAGCTTTCTTT. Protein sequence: CASSRAGQVNTEAFF.

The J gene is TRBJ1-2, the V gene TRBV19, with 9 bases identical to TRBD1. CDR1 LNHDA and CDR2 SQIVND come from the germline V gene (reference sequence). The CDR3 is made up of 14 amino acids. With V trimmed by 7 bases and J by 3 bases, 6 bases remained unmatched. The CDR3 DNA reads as TGTGCCAGTACCTTGGACAGGGGAGACTATGGCTACACCTTC. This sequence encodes CASTLDRGDYGYTF.

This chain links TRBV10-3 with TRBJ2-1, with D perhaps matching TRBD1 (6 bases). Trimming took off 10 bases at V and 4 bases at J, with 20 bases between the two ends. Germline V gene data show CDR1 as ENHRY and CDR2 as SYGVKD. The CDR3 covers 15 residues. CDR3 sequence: CASNEKGQGYNEQFF. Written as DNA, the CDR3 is TGTGCCAGCAACGAAAAGGGTCAGGGGTACAATGAGCAGTTCTTC.

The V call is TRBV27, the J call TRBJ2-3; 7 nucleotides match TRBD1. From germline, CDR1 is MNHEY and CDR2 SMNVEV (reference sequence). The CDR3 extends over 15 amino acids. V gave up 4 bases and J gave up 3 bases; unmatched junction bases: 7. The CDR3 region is CASSSWTGPTDTQYF. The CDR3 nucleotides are TGTGCCAGCAGTTCATGGACAGGACCTACAGATACGCAGTATTTT.

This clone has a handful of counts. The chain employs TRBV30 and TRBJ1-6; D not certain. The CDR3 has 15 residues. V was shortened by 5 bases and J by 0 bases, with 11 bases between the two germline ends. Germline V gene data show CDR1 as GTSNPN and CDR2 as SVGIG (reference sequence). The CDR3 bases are TGTGCCTGGGCGACTGGTAGCTCCTATAATTCACCCCTCCACTTT. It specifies CAWATGSSYNSPLHF.

The CDR3 DNA is TGTGCCAGCAGGGCCGGGACTAGCGGGGACAATGAGCAGTTCTTC. It is translated as CASRAGTSGDNEQFF. J is TRBJ2-1 and V is TRBV2; 13 nucleotides match TRBD2. Germline V gene data show CDR1 as SNHLY and CDR2 as FYNNEI. CDR3 length: 15 amino acids. Germline trimming cut 6 bases from V and 5 bases from J; bases unmatched to any gene: 4.

The CDR3 nucleotides read TGTGCCAGTAGTTTCCAACAGGTTTCGAACACTGAAGCTTTCTTT. Amino acid sequence: CASSFQQVSNTEAFF. J is TRBJ1-1 and V is TRBV19; D might be TRBD1 (5 bases). The CDR3 length is 15 residues. The ends were cut back, 5 bases at V and 1 base at J, with 14 bases in the middle. Germline lookup yields CDR1 LNHDA and CDR2 SQIVND (reference sequence).

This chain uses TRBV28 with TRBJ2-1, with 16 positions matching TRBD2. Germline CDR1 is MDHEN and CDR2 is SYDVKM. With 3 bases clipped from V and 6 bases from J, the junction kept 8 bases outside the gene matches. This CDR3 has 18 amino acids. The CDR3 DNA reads TGTGCCAGCAGTTTGCCCGGGACTAGCGGGAGGGCCTCCAATGAGCAGTTCTTC. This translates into CASSLPGTSGRASNEQFF.

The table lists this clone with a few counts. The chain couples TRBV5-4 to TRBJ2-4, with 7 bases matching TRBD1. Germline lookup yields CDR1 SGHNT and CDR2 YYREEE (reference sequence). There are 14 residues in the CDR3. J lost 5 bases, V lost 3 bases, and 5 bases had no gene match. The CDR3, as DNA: TGTGCCAGCAGCTCCACAGGGGAAGAAAACATTCAGTACTTC. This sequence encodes CASSSTGEENIQYF.

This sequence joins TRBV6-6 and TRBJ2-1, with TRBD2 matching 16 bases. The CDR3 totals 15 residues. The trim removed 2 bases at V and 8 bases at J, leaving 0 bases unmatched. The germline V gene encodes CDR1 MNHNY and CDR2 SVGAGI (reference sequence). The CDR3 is CASSYGTSGRDEQFF. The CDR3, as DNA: TGTGCCAGCAGTTACGGGACTAGCGGGAGGGATGAGCAGTTCTTC.

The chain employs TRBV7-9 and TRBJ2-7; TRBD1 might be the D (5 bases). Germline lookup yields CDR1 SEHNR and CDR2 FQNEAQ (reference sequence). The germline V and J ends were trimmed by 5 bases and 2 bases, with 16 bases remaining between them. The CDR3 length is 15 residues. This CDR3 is CASSASTANPYEQYF. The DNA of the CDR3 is TGTGCCAGCAGCGCTTCGACAGCGAACCCCTACGAGCAGTACTTC.

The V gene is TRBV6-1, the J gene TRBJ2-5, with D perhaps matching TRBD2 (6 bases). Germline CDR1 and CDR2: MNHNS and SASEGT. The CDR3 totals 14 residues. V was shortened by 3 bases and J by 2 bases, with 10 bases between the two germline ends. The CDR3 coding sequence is TGTGCCAGCAGTGAGTCCGGGAGACAAGAGACCCAGTACTTC. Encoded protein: CASSESGRQETQYF.

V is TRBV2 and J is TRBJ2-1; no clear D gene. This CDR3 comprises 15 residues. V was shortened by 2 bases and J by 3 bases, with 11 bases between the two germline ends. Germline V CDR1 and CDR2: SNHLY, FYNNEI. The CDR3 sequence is CASSEFGSGYNEQFF. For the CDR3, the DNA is TGTGCCAGCAGTGAATTCGGTTCTGGCTACAATGAGCAGTTCTTC. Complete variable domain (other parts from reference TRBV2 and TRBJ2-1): EPEVTQTPSHQVTQMGQEVILRCVPISNHLYFYWYRQILGQKVEFLVSFYNNEISEKSEIFDDQFSVERPDGSNFTLKIRSTKLEDSAMYFCASSEFGSGYNEQFFGPGTRLTVL.

The CDR3 DNA is TGTGCCAGCTCCCCTGGACAGGAAGGGACCCAGTACTTC. Its protein product is CASSPGQEGTQYF. The chain couples TRBV18 to TRBJ2-5, with TRBD1 matching 7 bases. CDR3 size: 13 residues. The germline V gene encodes CDR1 KGHSH and CDR2 LQKENI. The trim removed 6 bases at V and 7 bases at J, leaving 8 bases unmatched.

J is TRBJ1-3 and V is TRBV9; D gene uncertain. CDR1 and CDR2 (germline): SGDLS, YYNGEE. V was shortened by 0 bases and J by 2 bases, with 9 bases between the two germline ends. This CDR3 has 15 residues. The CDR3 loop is CASSVGMEAGNTIYF. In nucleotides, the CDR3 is TGTGCCAGCAGCGTAGGGATGGAGGCTGGAAACACCATATATTTT.

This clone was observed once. The chain's CDR3 is CASWTRTGFYEQYF. The CDR3 DNA reads TGTGCCAGCTGGACCCGGACAGGGTTTTACGAGCAGTACTTC. The chain couples TRBV27 to TRBJ2-7; 8 bases line up with TRBD1. This CDR3 comprises 14 residues. CDR1 and CDR2 (germline): MNHEY, SMNVEV (reference sequence). The junction had 10 bases not matched to a gene; V was cut back by 8 bases and J by 4 bases.

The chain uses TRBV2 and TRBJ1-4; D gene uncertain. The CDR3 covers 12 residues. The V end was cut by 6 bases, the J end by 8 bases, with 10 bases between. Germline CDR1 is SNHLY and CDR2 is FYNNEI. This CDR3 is CASRGRREKLFF. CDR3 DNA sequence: TGTGCCAGCAGGGGGAGGCGCGAAAAACTGTTTTTT.

The CDR3 sequence is CASSNSGQSLRISYEQYF. Here the CDR3 DNA reads TGTGCCAGCTCCAATTCCGGACAGTCCCTACGGATATCCTACGAGCAGTACTTC. V usage is TRBV7-2 and J usage is TRBJ2-7; D possibly corresponds to TRBD1 (6 bases). The germline CDR1 and CDR2 sequences are SGHTA and FQGNSA. The CDR3 loop spans 18 amino acids. V lost 8 bases and J 1 base, leaving 27 bases between the germline ends. Full variable domain (rest looked up from reference TRBV7-2 and TRBJ2-7): GAGVSQSPSNKVTEKGKDVELRCDPISGHTALYWYRQSLGQGLEFLIYFQGNSAPDKSGLPSDRFSAERTGGSVSTLTIQRTQQEDSAVYLCASSNSGQSLRISYEQYFGPGTRLTVT.